The 5 T cell receptor beta chains below were found in one sample sequenced in a study of blood T cell repertoires in COVID-19. The method was immunoSEQ multiplex PCR; TCRdb's version includes in-frame clones alone and lacks a portion of them. The data hold 100,000 or so clones, with roughly nine tenths observed a single time. The sequencing input was peripheral blood. The receptors originated from an elderly woman with acute or convalescent COVID-19.

This chain links TRBV6-5 with TRBJ1-2; D not resolved. Trimming took 5 bases from V and 1 from J, leaving 11 bases between them. The germline gives CDR1 MNHEY, CDR2 SVGAGI. CDR3 size: 14 residues. The DNA for the CDR3 is TGTGCCAGCAGTCCCCTAACCCTTAACTATGGCTACACCTTC. It yields the protein CASSPLTLNYGYTF.

This chain's CDR3 is CGLGTADYEQYF. The CDR3 nucleotides read TGTGGCTTAGGGACAGCGGACTACGAGCAGTACTTC. This rearrangement joins TRBV30 to TRBJ2-7; 7 bases match TRBD1. The length of the CDR3 is 12 residues. The germline V gene has CDR1 GTSNPN and CDR2 SVGIG (reference sequence).

The chain combines TRBV5-5 with TRBJ2-7; a possible D gene is TRBD2 (5 bases). Looked up from germline, CDR1 is SGHKS and CDR2 is YYEKEE (reference sequence). The CDR3 contains 14 residues. V was pared by 0 bases and J by 5 bases, with 12 bases between. The CDR3 here is CASSLVTPGDEQYF. The CDR3, as DNA: TGTGCCAGCAGCTTGGTCACTCCCGGGGACGAGCAGTACTTC. Complete variable domain (other parts from reference TRBV5-5 and TRBJ2-7): DAGVTQSPTHLIKTRGQQVTLRCSPISGHKSVSWYQQVLGQGPQFIFQYYEKEERGRGNFPDRFSARQFPNYSSELNVNALLLGDSALYLCASSLVTPGDEQYFGPGTRLTVT.

The gene calls are TRBV7-9 and TRBJ2-7; possible D gene TRBD2, 6 bases. The length of the CDR3 is 15 residues. Germline CDR1 and CDR2: SEHNR and FQNEAQ (reference sequence). The ends were cut back, 5 bases at V and 1 base at J, with 15 bases in the middle. The CDR3 loop is CASSRIKGTSYEQYF. DNA of the CDR3: TGTGCCAGCAGCCGTATCAAGGGGACTTCCTACGAGCAGTACTTC. Full variable domain (rest looked up from reference TRBV7-9 and TRBJ2-7): DTGVSQNPRHKITKRGQNVTFRCDPISEHNRLYWYRQTLGQGPEFLTYFQNEAQLEKSRLLSDRFSAERPKGSFSTLEIQRTEQGDSAMYLCASSRIKGTSYEQYFGPGTRLTVT.

This rearrangement joins TRBV6-1 to TRBJ1-5, with D possibly matching TRBD1 (5 bases). Trimming cost V 1 base and J 0 bases, with 10 bases left between them. In germline, CDR1 is MNHNS, CDR2 SASEGT. This CDR3 is 16 amino acids long. The DNA for the CDR3 is TGTGCCAGCAGTGAAGTTGGGGGGTATAGCAATCAGCCCCAGCATTTT. Translation: CASSEVGGYSNQPQHF.